Below are 28 T cell receptor beta chains sequenced from a single sample in a study of cytomegalovirus exposure and HLA in healthy donors. PCR amplification relied on 60 Vbeta primers (plus 13 Jbeta primers). Generated by immunoSEQ multiplex PCR, the TCRdb table keeps only in-frame clones and is missing some. The table records approximately 160,000 clones, approximately 81% of them present only once. Sequencing used PBMCs. These TCRs come from a man aged 18 to 35 in good health and CMV-seronegative.

The V and J genes are TRBV15 and TRBJ2-7; 7 bases are a match to TRBD1. Germline V gene data show CDR1 as LNHNV and CDR2 as YYDKDF (reference sequence). The V segment lost 3 bases and the J segment 0 bases; nucleotides outside the gene matches: 5. The CDR3 totals 15 residues. The CDR3 loop reads CATSSRTGASYEQYF. DNA for the CDR3: TGTGCCACCAGCAGTAGGACAGGCGCCTCCTACGAGCAGTACTTC. The whole variable domain, filled in from reference TRBV15 and TRBJ2-7, reads DAMVIQNPRYQVTQFGKPVTLSCSQTLNHNVMYWYQQKSSQAPKLLFHYYDKDFNNEADTPDNFQSRRPNTSFCFLDIRSPGLGDTAMYLCATSSRTGASYEQYFGPGTRLTVT.

The V call is TRBV30, the J call TRBJ1-1; D remains unclear. CDR3 length equals 15 residues. CDR1 is GTSNPN and CDR2 is SVGIG in the germline V gene (reference sequence). Trimming pared 4 bases from V and 1 base from J, leaving 16 bases between. The CDR3 sequence: CAWTPSGEGNTEAFF. The CDR3 DNA follows: TGTGCCTGGACCCCATCCGGAGAGGGGAACACTGAAGCTTTCTTT.

This clone was seen more than once but under ten times. The chain uses TRBV5-5 and TRBJ2-7; the match to TRBD1 covers 10 bases. The germline gives CDR1 SGHKS, CDR2 YYEKEE (reference sequence). With 4 bases clipped from V and 2 bases from J, the junction kept 9 bases outside the gene matches. The CDR3 spans 16 residues. The CDR3 DNA reads as TGTGCCAGCAGCCCGCGACAGGGGGCGACGCCCTACGAGCAGTACTTC. Protein: CASSPRQGATPYEQYF.

Points on this clone: At one of its ends the junction is not consistent with the germline gene, which may arise from a read error. The gene calls are TRBV18 and TRBJ2-5; TRBD2 matches 9 bases. The CDR3 has 16 residues. CDR1 is KGHSH, CDR2 LQKENI, per germline. In DNA form, the CDR3 reads TGTGCCAACTCACCCTCCTTAGCGGGAGTAGGCGAGACCCAGTACTTC. Translating it yields CANSPSLAGVGETQYF.

This sequence joins TRBV10-1 and TRBJ2-1; TRBD2 is a possible D gene (6 bases). The ends were cut back, 6 bases at V and 6 bases at J, with 12 bases in the middle. The CDR3 spans 13 residues. Germline CDR1 reads WNHNN; CDR2 reads SYGVQD (reference sequence). CDR3 DNA: TGCGCCAGCAGCCCCCCCGGGAGCAATGAGCAGTTCTTC. Amino acid sequence: CASSPPGSNEQFF.

For the CDR3, the DNA is TGTGCCAGCAGAACCAAGCCGGGACGGGGGGTGAACACTGAAGCTTTCTTT. Translated, it gives CASRTKPGRGVNTEAFF. The rearrangement joins TRBV7-9 to TRBJ1-1; perhaps TRBD1 as D (5 bases). Germline CDR1 reads SEHNR; CDR2 reads FQNEAQ (reference sequence). The CDR3 is 17 residues long. Trimming removed 6 bases at V and 0 bases at J, with 20 bases between.

V usage is TRBV6-4 and J usage is TRBJ2-1; 7 bases fit TRBD1. The length of the CDR3 is 15 residues. Trimming took 2 bases from V and 2 from J; bases not matched to a gene: 3. Germline assignment: CDR1 MRHNA and CDR2 SNTAGT. The CDR3 region is CASSDGQDPYNEQFF. The CDR3 DNA reads TGTGCCAGCAGTGACGGACAGGACCCCTACAATGAGCAGTTCTTC.

The chain employs TRBV29-1 and TRBJ1-2, with 11 bases matching TRBD1. Germline values: CDR1 SQVTM, CDR2 ANQGSEA. CDR3 size: 14 residues. The trim removed 6 bases at V and 8 bases at J, leaving 11 bases unmatched. The CDR3 region has the DNA TGCAGCGTCGAAAGGGACAGGGGGGATGGAGGCTACACCTTC. Encoded protein: CSVERDRGDGGYTF.

This clone was recorded only once. The chain uses TRBV5-1 and TRBJ2-1; TRBD2 matches at 13 bases. CDR3 length equals 15 residues. CDR1 and CDR2 (germline): SGHRS, YFSETQ. V shed 8 bases and J 10 bases; nucleotides not matched to a gene: 12. CDR3 DNA sequence: TGCGCCAGTAATACCGGGACTAGCGGGGTCAGGGAGCAGTTCTTC. Its translation: CASNTGTSGVREQFF.

The chain is built from TRBV2 and TRBJ2-3; 9 nucleotides match TRBD2. Trimming at V came to 5 bases and at J to 3 bases, leaving 12 bases not matched to a gene. The CDR3 totals 17 residues. Germline CDR1 and CDR2: SNHLY and FYNNEI. CDR3 nucleotide sequence: TGTGCCAGCAGTACCCCTAGCGGGACCACGAGGACAGATACGCAGTATTTT. The encoded protein is CASSTPSGTTRTDTQYF.

The V and J genes are TRBV10-3 and TRBJ2-7; tentatively, D is TRBD1 (6 bases). Trimming removed 8 bases at V and 7 bases at J, with 18 bases between. The CDR3 consists of 13 residues. Germline V lookup: CDR1 ENHRY, CDR2 SYGVKD. CDR3 residues: CAIQLAGAEEQYF. The CDR3 DNA is TGTGCCATCCAACTTGCAGGGGCGGAAGAGCAGTACTTC.

The CDR3 region has the DNA TGTGCCACCTCAAGGGGGACGGGTCAGCCCCAGCATTTT. This sequence encodes CATSRGTGQPQHF. This sequence joins TRBV7-9 and TRBJ1-5, with D tentatively TRBD1 (6 bases). Germline lookup yields CDR1 SEHNR and CDR2 FQNEAQ (reference sequence). V was shortened by 10 bases and J by 6 bases, with 16 bases between the two germline ends. This CDR3 has 13 amino acids. Looking up the rest from reference TRBV7-9 and TRBJ1-5 gives the full variable domain: DTGVSQNPRHKITKRGQNVTFRCDPISEHNRLYWYRQTLGQGPEFLTYFQNEAQLEKSRLLSDRFSAERPKGSFSTLEIQRTEQGDSAMYLCATSRGTGQPQHFGDGTRLSIL.

V gene TRBV2 combines with J gene TRBJ2-5; D is ambiguous. V lost 1 base and J 5 bases, leaving 11 bases between the germline ends. CDR1 and CDR2 from the germline V gene are SNHLY and FYNNEI. The CDR3 length is 14 residues. In DNA, the CDR3 is TGTGCCAGCAGTGAAGGCGGAAATGGGGAGACCCAGTACTTC. This codes for CASSEGGNGETQYF.

V is TRBV27 and J is TRBJ1-1; the match to TRBD1 covers 10 bases. The CDR3 is 15 amino acids. V lost 0 bases to trimming and J lost 8 bases; unmatched junction nucleotides: 6. Germline CDR1 reads MNHEY; CDR2 reads SMNVEV (reference sequence). The chain's CDR3 is CASSLSTGGFPEAFF. The CDR3 DNA sequence: TGTGCCAGCAGTTTATCGACAGGGGGCTTTCCGGAAGCTTTCTTT.

This clone appeared a few times. This sequence joins TRBV19 and TRBJ2-7; TRBD1 aligns across 9 bases. Germline trimming cut 3 bases from V and 4 bases from J; bases unmatched to any gene: 7. The CDR3 is made up of 15 amino acids. Per the germline V gene, CDR1 is LNHDA and CDR2 is SQIVND (reference sequence). The CDR3 region is CASSIKGQGEYEQYF. DNA of the CDR3: TGTGCCAGTAGTATTAAGGGACAGGGAGAGTACGAGCAGTACTTC.

In DNA, the CDR3 is TGCGCCAGCAGCCGGGAAGGGGTAAACTACGAGCAGTACTTC. Its protein product is CASSREGVNYEQYF. This sequence joins TRBV4-1 and TRBJ2-7; the D gene is possibly TRBD1 (5 bases). The length of the CDR3 is 14 residues. The V gene's germline CDR1 is MGHRA and CDR2 YSYEKL. V lost 4 bases to trimming and J lost 3 bases, with 13 bases between them.

DNA for the CDR3: TGTGCCAGCACCCGACAGCCCCTCATTACTAATGAAAAACTGTTTTTT. It encodes CASTRQPLITNEKLFF. The chain joins TRBV6-4 to TRBJ1-4, with a weak D call TRBD1 (5 bases). The CDR3 is made up of 16 amino acids. The V end lost 7 bases, the J end lost 2 bases, and 17 bases lay between the germline ends. Per germline, CDR1 MRHNA and CDR2 SNTAGT.

This chain uses TRBV4-3 with TRBJ2-2; unclear D gene. Germline V gene sequence: CDR1 LGHNA, CDR2 YSLEER. Trimming shortened V by 5 bases and J by 9 bases, and 10 bases separated the two germline ends. The CDR3 is 12 residues long. The CDR3 loop reads CASSNSPRELFF. CDR3 nucleotides: TGCGCCAGCAGCAATTCCCCCAGGGAGCTGTTTTTT.

On this clone itself: This CDR3 is also generated by other DNA sequences in the sample. The rearrangement joins TRBV27 to TRBJ2-7, with D possibly being TRBD2 (6 bases). V lost 2 bases and J lost 1, with 6 bases in between. Germline CDR1 is MNHEY and CDR2 is SMNVEV (reference sequence). The CDR3 spans 13 residues. The CDR3 protein is CASSLRGSYEQYF. CDR3 sequence (DNA): TGTGCCAGCAGTTTACGGGGGTCCTACGAGCAGTACTTC.

The V and J genes are TRBV11-2 and TRBJ1-1; 8 bases map to TRBD1. CDR3 length: 15 residues. Germline CDR1 reads SGHAT; CDR2 reads FQNNGV. V lost 5 bases, J lost 4 bases, and 9 bases stayed unmatched. The CDR3 protein is CASSPRQGAITEAFF. CDR3 bases: TGTGCCAGCAGCCCTCGGCAGGGGGCAATCACTGAAGCTTTCTTT.

The V call is TRBV11-2, the J call TRBJ2-3, with 11 bases matching TRBD2. The junction had 18 bases not matched to a gene; V was cut back by 7 bases and J by 6 bases. The CDR3 totals 18 residues. Germline CDR1 is SGHAT and CDR2 is FQNNGV. Written as DNA, the CDR3 is TGTGCCAGCAACCCAGATGGGGCCCTAGCGGGAGGTGTGGATACGCAGTATTTT. Residues: CASNPDGALAGGVDTQYF.

This chain uses TRBV13 with TRBJ2-2; TRBD2 aligns across 13 bases. Losses at the gene ends were 7 bases for V and 2 bases for J; bases not matched to a gene: 7. CDR1 is PRHDT and CDR2 is FYEKMQ in the germline V gene (reference sequence). The CDR3 has 17 amino acids. The CDR3 protein is CASNTWTSGSNTGELFF. CDR3 in DNA: TGTGCCAGCAATACCTGGACTAGCGGGAGCAACACCGGGGAGCTGTTTTTT.

The J gene is TRBJ2-7, the V gene TRBV2; 10 nucleotides align to TRBD2. Trimming at V came to 9 bases and at J to 1 base, leaving 6 bases not matched to a gene. The length of the CDR3 is 14 residues. Germline V gene sequence: CDR1 SNHLY, CDR2 FYNNEI. CDR3 sequence (DNA): TGTGCCAGTTCTAGCGGGAGAGGGTCCTACGAGCAGTACTTC. This codes for CASSSGRGSYEQYF. The whole variable domain, filled in from reference TRBV2 and TRBJ2-7, reads EPEVTQTPSHQVTQMGQEVILRCVPISNHLYFYWYRQILGQKVEFLVSFYNNEISEKSEIFDDQFSVERPDGSNFTLKIRSTKLEDSAMYFCASSSGRGSYEQYFGPGTRLTVT.

This rearrangement joins TRBV10-3 to TRBJ2-3; 7 nucleotides align to TRBD2. Trimming removed 5 bases from V and 0 bases from J; junction bases left unmatched: 5. This CDR3 is 15 amino acids long. Germline loops: CDR1 ENHRY, CDR2 SYGVKD. The CDR3 sequence is CAISRALASTDTQYF. DNA for the CDR3: TGTGCCATCAGTCGGGCACTAGCGAGCACAGATACGCAGTATTTT.

Written as DNA, the CDR3 is TGTGCCAGTAGTATAGAAGGAGGCAGGGGGGCTGCGGCCGATACGCAGTATTTT. Translated: CASSIEGGRGAAADTQYF. The chain joins TRBV19 to TRBJ2-3, with a weak D call TRBD1 (7 bases). CDR1 and CDR2 (germline): LNHDA, SQIVND (reference sequence). Trimming took 0 bases from V and 6 from J, leaving 22 bases between them. The CDR3 sequence is 18 residues long.

This clone was seen more than once but under ten times. V usage is TRBV7-9 and J usage is TRBJ2-7, with TRBD1 identical over 8 bases. CDR1 is SEHNR, CDR2 FQNEAQ, per germline (reference sequence). The V gene end was trimmed by 5 bases and the J gene end by 0 bases; junction bases not matched to a gene: 6. The CDR3 is made up of 15 amino acids. Written as DNA, the CDR3 is TGTGCCAGCAGCCCCCGGGACAGGACCTCCTACGAGCAGTACTTC. Translation gives CASSPRDRTSYEQYF. Combining the CDR3 with reference TRBV7-9 and TRBJ2-7 gives the whole variable domain DTGVSQNPRHKITKRGQNVTFRCDPISEHNRLYWYRQTLGQGPEFLTYFQNEAQLEKSRLLSDRFSAERPKGSFSTLEIQRTEQGDSAMYLCASSPRDRTSYEQYFGPGTRLTVT.

The chain carries TRBV29-1 and TRBJ2-3; the D gene is possibly TRBD2 (5 bases). Germline V gene sequence: CDR1 SQVTM, CDR2 ANQGSEA. Trimming stripped 7 bases from V and 5 bases from J, with 16 bases between. The CDR3 has 13 amino acids. The CDR3 DNA reads as TGCAGCGGCTCATTCCGGGCGGGAGATACGCAGTATTTT. Protein product: CSGSFRAGDTQYF.

The chain is built from TRBV10-1 and TRBJ2-1, with 11 nucleotides matching TRBD2. From germline, CDR1 is WNHNN and CDR2 SYGVQD (reference sequence). This CDR3 has 18 residues. V shed 0 bases and J 6 bases; nucleotides not matched to a gene: 10. The CDR3 here is CASSESSGTSGFPNEQFF. The CDR3 nucleotides are TGCGCCAGCAGTGAGTCTTCGGGGACTAGCGGTTTCCCCAATGAGCAGTTCTTC.